The rows below give T cell receptor beta chains drawn from one sample of a study of blood T cells in healthy people across ages. TCRdb itself ran the 5' RACE reads through MiXCR, one entry per CDR3 protein. The sample records more than 550,000 distinct CDR3 sequences, over 20% being singletons. What was sequenced was blood. Every receptor here comes from a man between 70 and 80 years old in good health. CDR3s include the opening cysteine and the closing phenylalanine or tryptophan. The order of the fields is clone size, CDR3 length, V gene, D gene, J gene, CDR3 protein, CDR3 DNA. D genes are given only for firm matches. Clone size, where shown, is once, few, many, or a class for clones that have expanded.

size: NA
length: 12
V: TRBV7-2
D: NA
J: TRBJ1-1
CDR3: CASSLPGGEAFF
DNA: TGTGCCAGCAGCCTACCGGGAGGGGAAGCTTTCTTT

size: NA
length: 11
V: TRBV20-1
D: NA
J: TRBJ1-4
CDR3: CSATLSAKLFF
DNA: TGCAGTGCTACCCTTTCCGCAAAACTGTTTTTT

size: NA
length: 12
V: TRBV6-5
D: NA
J: TRBJ2-4
CDR3: CASTGDKNIQYF
DNA: TGTGCCAGCACCGGGGACAAAAACATTCAGTACTTC

size: few
length: 16
V: TRBV24-1
D: TRBD2
J: TRBJ2-1
CDR3: CATSDATSGRAMWQFF
DNA: TGTGCCACCAGTGATGCCACTAGCGGGAGGGCCATGTGGCAGTTCTTC

size: NA
length: 14
V: TRBV10-2
D: NA
J: TRBJ1-5
CDR3: CASSESVGNQPQHF
DNA: TGCGCCAGCAGTGAGTCTGTCGGAAATCAGCCCCAGCATTTT

size: many
length: 14
V: TRBV11-2
D: TRBD2
J: TRBJ2-1
CDR3: CASSFRLAGGARFF
DNA: TGTGCCAGCAGCTTCCGACTAGCGGGAGGGGCGCGGTTCTTC

size: few
length: 15
V: TRBV12-3/TRBV12-4
D: NA
J: TRBJ2-3
CDR3: CASSSDGRGTDTQYF
DNA: TGTGCCAGCAGTTCGGATGGGAGAGGCACAGATACGCAGTATTTT

size: many
length: 13
V: TRBV18
D: NA
J: TRBJ2-5
CDR3: CASSRAGGETQYF
DNA: TGTGCCAGCTCACGGGCAGGCGGGGAGACCCAGTACTTC

size: once
length: 14
V: TRBV4-2
D: NA
J: TRBJ1-1
CDR3: CASSSLGENTEAFF
DNA: TGTGCCAGCAGCTCGCTCGGGGAGAACACTGAAGCTTTCTTT

size: few
length: 13
V: TRBV12-3/TRBV12-4
D: NA
J: TRBJ2-5
CDR3: CASSFSIGETQYF
DNA: TGTGCCAGCAGTTTCTCCATTGGGGAGACCCAGTACTTC

size: NA
length: 15
V: TRBV6-9
D: NA
J: TRBJ2-5
CDR3: CASSYSRLYQETQYF
DNA: TGTGCCAGCAGTTATTCCCGCCTGTACCAAGAGACCCAGTACTTC